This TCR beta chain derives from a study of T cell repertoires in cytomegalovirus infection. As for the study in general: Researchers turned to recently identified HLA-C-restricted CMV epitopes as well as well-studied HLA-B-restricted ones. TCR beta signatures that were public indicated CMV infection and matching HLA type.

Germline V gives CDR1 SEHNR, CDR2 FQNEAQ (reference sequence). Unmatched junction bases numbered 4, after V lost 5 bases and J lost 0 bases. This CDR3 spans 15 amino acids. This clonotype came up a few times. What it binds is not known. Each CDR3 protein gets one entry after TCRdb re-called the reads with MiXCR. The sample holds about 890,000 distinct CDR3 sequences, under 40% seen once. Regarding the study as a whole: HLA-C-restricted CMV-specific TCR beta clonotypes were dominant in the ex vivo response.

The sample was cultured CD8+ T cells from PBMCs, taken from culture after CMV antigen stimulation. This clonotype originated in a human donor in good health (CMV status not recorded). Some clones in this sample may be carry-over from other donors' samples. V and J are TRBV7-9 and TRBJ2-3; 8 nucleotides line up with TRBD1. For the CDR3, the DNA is TGTGCCAGCAGCAGTCGACAGGGGAGCACAGATACGCAGTATTTT. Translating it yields CASSSRQGSTDTQYF.